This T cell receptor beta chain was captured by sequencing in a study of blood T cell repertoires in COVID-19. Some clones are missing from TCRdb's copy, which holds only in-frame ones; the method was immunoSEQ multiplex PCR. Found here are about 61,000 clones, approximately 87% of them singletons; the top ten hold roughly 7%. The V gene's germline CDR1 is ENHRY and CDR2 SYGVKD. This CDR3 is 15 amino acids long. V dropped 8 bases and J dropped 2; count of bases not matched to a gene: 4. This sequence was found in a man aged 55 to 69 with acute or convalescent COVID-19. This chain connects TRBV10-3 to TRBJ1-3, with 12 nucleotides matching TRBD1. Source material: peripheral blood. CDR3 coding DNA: TGTGCCATCGGGGGACAGGGGGCTACTGGAAACACCATATATTTT. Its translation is CAIGGQGATGNTIYF.